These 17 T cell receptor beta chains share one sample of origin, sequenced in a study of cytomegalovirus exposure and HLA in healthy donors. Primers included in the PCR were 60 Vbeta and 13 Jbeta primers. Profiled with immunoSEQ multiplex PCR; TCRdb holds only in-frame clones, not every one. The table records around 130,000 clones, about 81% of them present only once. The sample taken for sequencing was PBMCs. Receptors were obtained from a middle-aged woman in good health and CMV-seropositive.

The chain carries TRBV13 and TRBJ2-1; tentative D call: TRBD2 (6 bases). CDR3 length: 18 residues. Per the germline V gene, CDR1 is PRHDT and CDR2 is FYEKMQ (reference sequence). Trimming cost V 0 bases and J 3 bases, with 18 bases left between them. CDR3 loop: CASSLGRSGLRLYNEQFF. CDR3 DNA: TGTGCCAGCAGCTTAGGCCGTAGCGGACTTCGCCTCTACAATGAGCAGTTCTTC.

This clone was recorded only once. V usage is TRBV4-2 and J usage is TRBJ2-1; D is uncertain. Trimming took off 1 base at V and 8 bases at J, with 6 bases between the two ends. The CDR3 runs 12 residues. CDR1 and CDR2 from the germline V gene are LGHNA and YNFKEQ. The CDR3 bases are TGTGCCAGCAGCCAAGCCCTCGATGAGCAGTTCTTC. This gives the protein CASSQALDEQFF.

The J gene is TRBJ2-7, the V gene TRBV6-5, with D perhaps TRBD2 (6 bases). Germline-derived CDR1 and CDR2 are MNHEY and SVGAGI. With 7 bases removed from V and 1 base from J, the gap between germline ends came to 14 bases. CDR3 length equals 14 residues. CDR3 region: CASTSDGTSYEQYF. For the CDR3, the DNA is TGTGCCAGCACTTCGGATGGGACTTCCTACGAGCAGTACTTC.

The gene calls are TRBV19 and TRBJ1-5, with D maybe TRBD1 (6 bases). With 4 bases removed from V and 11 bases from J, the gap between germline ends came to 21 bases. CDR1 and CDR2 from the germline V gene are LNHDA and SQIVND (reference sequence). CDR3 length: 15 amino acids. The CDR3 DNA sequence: TGTGCCAGTAGTAAGCCAGGGGCCGTGCATTTAGCCCAGCATTTT. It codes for CASSKPGAVHLAQHF. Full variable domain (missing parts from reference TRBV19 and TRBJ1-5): DGGITQSPKYLFRKEGQNVTLSCEQNLNHDAMYWYRQDPGQGLRLIYYSQIVNDFQKGDIAEGYSVSREKKESFPLTVTSAQKNPTAFYLCASSKPGAVHLAQHFGDGTRLSIL.

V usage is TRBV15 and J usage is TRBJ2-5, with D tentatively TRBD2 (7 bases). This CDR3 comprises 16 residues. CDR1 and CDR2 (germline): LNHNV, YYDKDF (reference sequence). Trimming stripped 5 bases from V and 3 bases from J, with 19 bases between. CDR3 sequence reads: CATSPDVGGLEETQYF. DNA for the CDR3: TGTGCCACCAGCCCAGATGTCGGGGGGCTAGAAGAGACCCAGTACTTC.

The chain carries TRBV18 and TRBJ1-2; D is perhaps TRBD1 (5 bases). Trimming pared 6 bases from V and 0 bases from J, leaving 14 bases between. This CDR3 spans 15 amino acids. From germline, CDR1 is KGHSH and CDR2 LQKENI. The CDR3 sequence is CASSAWSGTNYGYTF. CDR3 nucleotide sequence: TGTGCCAGCTCGGCCTGGTCAGGGACTAACTATGGCTACACCTTC.

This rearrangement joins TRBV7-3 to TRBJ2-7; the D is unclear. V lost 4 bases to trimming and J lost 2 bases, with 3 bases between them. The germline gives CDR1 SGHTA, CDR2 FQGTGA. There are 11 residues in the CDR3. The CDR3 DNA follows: TGTGCCAGCAGCTCGGCCTACGAGCAGTACTTC. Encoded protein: CASSSAYEQYF.

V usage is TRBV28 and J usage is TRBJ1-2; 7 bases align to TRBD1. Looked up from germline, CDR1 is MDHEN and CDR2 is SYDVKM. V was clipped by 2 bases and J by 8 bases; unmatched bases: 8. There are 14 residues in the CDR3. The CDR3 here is CASSLAVQGFGYTF. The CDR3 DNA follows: TGTGCCAGCAGTTTAGCTGTACAGGGGTTCGGCTACACCTTC.

CDR3 DNA sequence: TGCGCCAGCAGCCAAGCGGAGGGGAGGAACTATGGCTACACCTTC. This gives the protein CASSQAEGRNYGYTF. The chain carries TRBV4-1 and TRBJ1-2, with D maybe TRBD1 (5 bases). Between the trimmed V and J ends, which lost 1 base and 2 bases, there was a span of 11 bases. Germline CDR1 reads MGHRA; CDR2 reads YSYEKL. The CDR3 has 15 residues.

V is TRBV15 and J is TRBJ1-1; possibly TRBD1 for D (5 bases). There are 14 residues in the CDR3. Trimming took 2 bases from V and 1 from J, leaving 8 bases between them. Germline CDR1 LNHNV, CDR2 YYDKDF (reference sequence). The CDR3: CATSRQTGNTEAFF. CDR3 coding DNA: TGTGCCACCAGCAGACAAACAGGGAACACTGAAGCTTTCTTT.

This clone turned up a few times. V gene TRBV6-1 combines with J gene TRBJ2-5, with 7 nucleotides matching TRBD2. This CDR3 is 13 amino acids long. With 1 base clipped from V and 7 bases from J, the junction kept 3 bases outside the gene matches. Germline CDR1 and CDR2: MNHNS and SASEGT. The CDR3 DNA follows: TGTGCCAGCAGTGAAGTTCGGGAGGCGACCCAGTACTTC. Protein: CASSEVREATQYF.

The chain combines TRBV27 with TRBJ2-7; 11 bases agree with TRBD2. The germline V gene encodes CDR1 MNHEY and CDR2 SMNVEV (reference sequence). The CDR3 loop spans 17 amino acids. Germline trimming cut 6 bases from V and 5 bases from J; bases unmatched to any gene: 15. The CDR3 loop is CASSPQGLAGGRNEQYF. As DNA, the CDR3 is TGTGCCAGCAGCCCCCAGGGGCTAGCGGGGGGCAGGAACGAGCAGTACTTC.

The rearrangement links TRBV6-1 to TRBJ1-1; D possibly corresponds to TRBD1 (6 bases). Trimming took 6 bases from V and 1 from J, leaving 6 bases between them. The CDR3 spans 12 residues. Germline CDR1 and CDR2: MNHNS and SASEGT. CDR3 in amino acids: CASRGQNTEAFF. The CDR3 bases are TGTGCCAGCAGGGGACAGAACACTGAAGCTTTCTTT.

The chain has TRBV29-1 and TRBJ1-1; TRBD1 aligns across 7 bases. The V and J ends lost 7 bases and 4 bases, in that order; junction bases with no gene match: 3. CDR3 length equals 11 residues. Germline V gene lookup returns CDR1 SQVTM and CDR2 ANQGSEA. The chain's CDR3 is CSATGPTEAFF. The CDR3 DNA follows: TGCAGCGCGACAGGGCCCACTGAAGCTTTCTTT.

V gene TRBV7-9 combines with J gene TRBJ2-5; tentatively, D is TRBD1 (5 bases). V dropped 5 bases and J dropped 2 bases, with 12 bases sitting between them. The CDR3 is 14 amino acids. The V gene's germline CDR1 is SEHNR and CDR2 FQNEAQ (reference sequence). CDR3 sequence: CASSLGRGQETQYF. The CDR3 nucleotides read TGTGCCAGCAGCCTTGGTAGGGGTCAAGAGACCCAGTACTTC.

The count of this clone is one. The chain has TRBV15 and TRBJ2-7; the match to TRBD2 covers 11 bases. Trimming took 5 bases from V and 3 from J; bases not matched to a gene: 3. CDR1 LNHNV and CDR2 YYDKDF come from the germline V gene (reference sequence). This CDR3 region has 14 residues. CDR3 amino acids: CATSELAGVYEQYF. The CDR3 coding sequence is TGTGCCACCAGCGAACTAGCGGGAGTCTACGAGCAGTACTTC.

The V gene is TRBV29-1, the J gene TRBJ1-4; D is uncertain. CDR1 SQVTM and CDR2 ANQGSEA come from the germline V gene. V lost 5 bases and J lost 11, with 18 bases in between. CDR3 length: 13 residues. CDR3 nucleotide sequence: TGCAGCGTTTCCCTTGGCGGGCAAGGGAAACTGTTTTTT. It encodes CSVSLGGQGKLFF.